Listed below are T cell receptor beta chains from one sample, sequenced in a study of blood T cell repertoires in COVID-19. Libraries were prepared by immunoSEQ multiplex PCR; TCRdb keeps only in-frame clonotypes and omits some of them. In the table there are about 62,000 clones, around 84% of which are singletons. Sequences were obtained from peripheral blood. These receptors originate from a man in his 70s with acute or convalescent COVID-19. Both conserved end residues are part of each CDR3. The order of the fields is D gene, V gene, clone size, J gene, CDR3 DNA, CDR3 protein. A D gene is named only where the DNA matches it firmly. Clone size is not always given. Where it is, it says once, few, many or a class for expanded clones.

>NA|TRBV5-5|NA|TRBJ1-2
TGTGCCAGCAGCCGCGTGGCAGGGATTTCCGACGGCTACACCTTC
CASSRVAGISDGYTF
>NA|TRBV19|NA|TRBJ2-7
TGTGCCAGTAGTATAGACTCCGGGATCTTCTACGAGCAGTACTTC
CASSIDSGIFYEQYF
>TRBD1|TRBV7-8|few|TRBJ2-2
TGTGCCAGCAGATGGACAGGGGATACGACCGGGGAGCTGTTTTTT
CASRWTGDTTGELFF
>TRBD1|TRBV10-3|NA|TRBJ1-1
TGTGCCACCAATCCGGGACAGGGTGGCGAAGCTTTCTTT
CATNPGQGGEAFF
>NA|TRBV5-1|NA|TRBJ2-5
TGCGCCAGCAGCTTGGCCTTTGAGACCCAGTACTTC
CASSLAFETQYF
>TRBD1|TRBV30|NA|TRBJ1-2
TGTGCCTGGAGTCCACGGACAGGGGATAGCTATGGCTACACCTTC
CAWSPRTGDSYGYTF
>TRBD2|TRBV5-1|NA|TRBJ2-3
TGCGCCAGCAGCCCCCCGGGGACTAGCGCGACAGATACGCAGTATTTT
CASSPPGTSATDTQYF
>NA|TRBV19|NA|TRBJ1-5
TGTGCCAGTACCGACAGTATTAGCAATCAGCCCCAGCATTTT
CASTDSISNQPQHF
>TRBD1|TRBV5-1|NA|TRBJ1-2
TGCGCCAGCAGCCCCGACAGGGAAGGCTACACCTTC
CASSPDREGYTF
>TRBD2|TRBV7-7|NA|TRBJ2-1
TGTGCTAGCGGGCGACTAGCGGGAGGCTACAATGAGCAGTTCTTC
CASGRLAGGYNEQFF
>NA|TRBV5-1|NA|TRBJ2-1
TGCGCCAGCAGCTTGCGTTCCCAATCTATTACCTACAATGAGCAGTTCTTC
CASSLRSQSITYNEQFF
>TRBD1|TRBV5-1|NA|TRBJ2-5
TGCGCCAGCACCCACGGAGCAGGGGGCCAAGAGACCCAGTACTTC
CASTHGAGGQETQYF
>TRBD1|TRBV7-9|NA|TRBJ1-4
TGTGCCAGCAGCCGGAATTACAACTCACAGGGGAAGAATGAAAAACTGTTTTTT
CASSRNYNSQGKNEKLFF
>NA|TRBV19|NA|TRBJ1-1
TGTGCCACGCGGACAGTTTCTTTGGGTGAAGCTTTCTTT
CATRTVSLGEAFF
>TRBD1|TRBV24-1|NA|TRBJ2-5
TGTGCCACCAGTGATTACAGGGGTGGAGAGACCCAGTACTTC
CATSDYRGGETQYF
>TRBD1|TRBV13|NA|TRBJ2-7
TGTGCCAGCAGCACTCGGACAGGGGGCTACGAGCAGTACTTC
CASSTRTGGYEQYF
>NA|TRBV12-3/TRBV12-4|NA|TRBJ2-7
TGTGCCAGCAGTTTAATACTAGCCCACGAGCAGTACTTC
CASSLILAHEQYF
>TRBD1|TRBV6-5|NA|TRBJ1-4
TGTGCCAGCAGTTACTCGACAGGGAGGTGGAATGAAAAACTGTTTTTT
CASSYSTGRWNEKLFF
>TRBD2|TRBV3-1/TRBV3-2|NA|TRBJ2-3
TGTGCCAGCAGCCCCCTCCAGCGGGGGGACACAGATACGCAGTATTTT
CASSPLQRGDTDTQYF
>TRBD1|TRBV9|NA|TRBJ2-7
TGTGCCAGCAGCGACAGGGGGTTCACCTACGAGCAGTACTTC
CASSDRGFTYEQYF
>TRBD1|TRBV28|NA|TRBJ1-5
TGTGCCAGCAGCATAATTCGACAGGGGCAGCCCCAGCATTTT
CASSIIRQGQPQHF
>NA|TRBV28|NA|TRBJ2-2
TGTGCCAGCAGGGGCGGACAGTTCGCGAACACCGGGGAGCTGTTTTTT
CASRGGQFANTGELFF
>NA|TRBV12-3/TRBV12-4|NA|TRBJ1-4
TGTGCCAGCAGTTTACGTGAAAAACTGTTTTTT
CASSLREKLFF
>TRBD2|TRBV3-1/TRBV3-2|NA|TRBJ2-1
TGTGCCAGCAGCCTCACTAGCGGGCCTTACAATGAGCAGTTCTTC
CASSLTSGPYNEQFF
>TRBD2|TRBV20-1|NA|TRBJ2-3
TGCAGTGCTAGTCCAGCGGGAGGCACGGACTCTAGCACAGATACGCAGTATTTT
CSASPAGGTDSSTDTQYF
>TRBD2|TRBV7-8|NA|TRBJ2-1
TGTGCCAGCAGCCCACGAAATATAGCGGGATCCTTCTACAATGAGCAGTTCTTC
CASSPRNIAGSFYNEQFF
>TRBD1|TRBV3-1/TRBV3-2|NA|TRBJ1-6
TGTGCCAGCAGTTTGACAGGGAGAAATTCACCCCTCCACTTT
CASSLTGRNSPLHF
>NA|TRBV18|few|TRBJ2-3
TGTGCCAGCTCACCACCCGGGAGCAGGGCAGATACGCAGTATTTT
CASSPPGSRADTQYF
>NA|TRBV9|few|TRBJ1-1
TGTGCCAGCAGCGACGCAGTTTTGATGAACACTGAAGCTTTCTTT
CASSDAVLMNTEAFF
>TRBD2|TRBV4-2|NA|TRBJ2-5
TGTGCCAGCAGCCAAAAATCAGCGGGAGGGATAGAGACCCAGTACTTC
CASSQKSAGGIETQYF
>TRBD1|TRBV27|NA|TRBJ1-2
TGTGCCAGCAGTCCTACAGGGGACTATGGCTACACCTTC
CASSPTGDYGYTF
>NA|TRBV12-3/TRBV12-4|NA|TRBJ2-7
TGTGCCAGCCGACTTAGAGGCTACGAGCAGTACTTC
CASRLRGYEQYF
>TRBD1|TRBV4-1|NA|TRBJ2-1
TGCGCCAGCGACTCTCCGGGACAGGGGGTCAATGAGCAGTTCTTC
CASDSPGQGVNEQFF
>NA|TRBV25-1|NA|TRBJ2-3
TGTGCCAGCAGTGATAAAGATACGCAGTATTTT
CASSDKDTQYF
>TRBD2|TRBV7-3|NA|TRBJ2-1
TGTGCCAGCAGCTTATTTAGCGGGAGGAGCTACAATGAGCAGTTCTTC
CASSLFSGRSYNEQFF
>NA|TRBV3-1/TRBV3-2|once|TRBJ1-1
TGTGCCAGCAGCCAAGGACAGTTTGAAGCTTTCTTT
CASSQGQFEAFF
>NA|TRBV7-7|NA|TRBJ2-1
TGTGCTAGCAGCGGGGGGACAGGGGACAATGAGCAGTTCTTC
CASSGGTGDNEQFF
>TRBD1|TRBV2|NA|TRBJ1-4
TGTGCCAGCGTCGGACAGGGGGGGGGAAAACTGTTTTTT
CASVGQGGGKLFF
>NA|TRBV6-1|NA|TRBJ1-1
TGTGCCAGCAGTGAAATAGTTGCCCCTGACTCTCCTAGAGCTTTCTTT
CASSEIVAPDSPRAFF
>TRBD2|TRBV7-9|NA|TRBJ2-4
TGTGCCAGCAGCCTACAATTTCCCAGGGAGGGCAAAAACATTCAGTACTTC
CASSLQFPREGKNIQYF
>NA|TRBV28|NA|TRBJ1-1
TGTGCCAGCAGCCTAGGGGAGAACACTGAAGCTTTCTTT
CASSLGENTEAFF
>NA|TRBV2|NA|TRBJ1-4
TGTGCCAGCAGAAGGGGGAATGAAAAACTGTTTTTT
CASRRGNEKLFF
>TRBD2|TRBV19|NA|TRBJ2-7
TGTGCCAGTAGTCTTCTAGCGGGAGCGTACGAGCAGTACTTC
CASSLLAGAYEQYF
>NA|TRBV10-2|NA|TRBJ1-2
TGCGCCAGCAGTGAGTTTAATGGCTACACCTTC
CASSEFNGYTF
>TRBD1|TRBV14|NA|TRBJ1-3
TGTGCCAGTTCACCTGCCCGGACAGGGGTAAACACCATATATTTT
CASSPARTGVNTIYF
>NA|TRBV18|NA|TRBJ2-1
TGTGCCAGCTCACAGCGGTCGGGGGATGAGCAGTTCTTC
CASSQRSGDEQFF
>NA|TRBV11-3|NA|TRBJ1-1
TGTGCCAGCAGCCTAGGGGCAGTGAACACTGAAGCTTTCTTT
CASSLGAVNTEAFF
>NA|TRBV6-5|NA|TRBJ2-1
TGTGCCAGCAGTTACGGACAAAACAATGAGCAGTTCTTC
CASSYGQNNEQFF
>TRBD1|TRBV5-1|NA|TRBJ2-3
TGCGCCAGCAGCCGACCGGGACAGGGGAGCACAGATACGCAGTATTTT
CASSRPGQGSTDTQYF
>NA|TRBV18|once|TRBJ2-3
TGTGCCAGCTCTCCGAACTTGGATACGCAGTATTTT
CASSPNLDTQYF
>NA|TRBV6-5|NA|TRBJ1-2
TGTGCCAGCAATTCCGGACAGCAACAGTTTGGCTACACCTTC
CASNSGQQQFGYTF
>NA|TRBV3-1/TRBV3-2|once|TRBJ2-2
TGTGCCAGCAGCCCAGGGGCCGGGGAGCTGTTTTTT
CASSPGAGELFF
>TRBD2|TRBV5-1|once|TRBJ2-2
TGCGCCAGCAGATCTAGCGGGAGTTCCGGGGAGCTGTTTTTT
CASRSSGSSGELFF
>TRBD1|TRBV5-1|NA|TRBJ1-6
TGCGCCACCTCTCGGACAGGGCGTAATTCACCCCTCCACTTT
CATSRTGRNSPLHF
>TRBD2|TRBV15|few|TRBJ2-7
TGTGCCACCAGCGCCCGGGACTACTCCTACGAGCAGTACTTC
CATSARDYSYEQYF
>NA|TRBV5-4|NA|TRBJ2-2
TGTGCCAGCAGCTTGTGGGGACACGGGAACACCGGGGAGCTGTTTTTT
CASSLWGHGNTGELFF
>TRBD2|TRBV7-6|NA|TRBJ2-6
TGTGCCAGCAGCTTAGAAGCGGGGGGAGGTGGGGCCAACGTCCTGACTTTC
CASSLEAGGGGANVLTF